This TCR beta chain was retrieved from a study of CD8+ T cells in alopecia areata. Study-wide background: Percentage of affected scalp area was the basis on which treated patients' severity was scored. Study-wide results and limits: Scalp clonality and expanded CD8+ clones among the top 100 were significantly decreased by tofacitinib.

This clone appeared a single time. Its antigen is not known. After isolation, RNA underwent reverse transcription to generate cDNA as the sequencing template. Clones were sequenced by immunoSEQ multiplex PCR, and TCRdb holds only the in-frame ones, with some missing. The sample contains hundreds of thousands of clones, roughly 60% of which appear only once. Sample treatment: oral pan-JAK inhibitor, 5-10 mg twice daily. Peripheral blood and lesional scalp punch biopsies were taken from alopecia areata patients. Cell sorting on a FACSAria was used to separate CD4+ and CD8+ T cells from the PBMCs. V lost 1 base, J lost 5 bases, and 11 bases lay in between. Germline CDR1 is LNHNV and CDR2 is YYDKDF (reference sequence). The CDR3 loop spans 14 amino acids.

The rearrangement uses TRBV15 and TRBJ2-5; D ambiguous. The clonotype originates from a human donor with alopecia areata. The specimen was CD4+ T cells sorted from blood, collected around week 54, from a patient treated with tofacitinib. In DNA form, the CDR3 reads TGTGCCACCAGCAGAGGCCCATCCCAGGAGACCCAGTACTTC. Its protein is CATSRGPSQETQYF.